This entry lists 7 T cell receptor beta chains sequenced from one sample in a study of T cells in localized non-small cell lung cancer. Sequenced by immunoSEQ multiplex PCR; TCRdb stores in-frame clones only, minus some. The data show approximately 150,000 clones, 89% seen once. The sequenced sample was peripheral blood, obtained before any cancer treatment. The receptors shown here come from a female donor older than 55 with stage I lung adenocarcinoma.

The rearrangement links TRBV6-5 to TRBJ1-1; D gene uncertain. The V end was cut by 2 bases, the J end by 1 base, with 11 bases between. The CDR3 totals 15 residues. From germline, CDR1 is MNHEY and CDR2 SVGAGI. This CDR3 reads CASSYTSNPNTEAFF. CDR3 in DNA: TGTGCCAGCAGTTACACGTCCAATCCGAACACTGAAGCTTTCTTT.

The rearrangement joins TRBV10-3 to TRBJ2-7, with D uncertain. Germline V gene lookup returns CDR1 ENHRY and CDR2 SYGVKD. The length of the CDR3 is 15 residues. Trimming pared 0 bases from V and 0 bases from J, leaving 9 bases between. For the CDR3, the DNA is TGTGCCATCAGTGAGTCTCCGGGTTTCTCCTACGAGCAGTACTTC. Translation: CAISESPGFSYEQYF.

CDR3 protein: CASSISGSQPQHF. The DNA for the CDR3 is TGTGCCAGTAGTATTTCAGGGAGTCAGCCCCAGCATTTT. The rearrangement uses TRBV19 and TRBJ1-5, with TRBD1 as a possible D gene (5 bases). The V gene's germline CDR1 is LNHDA and CDR2 SQIVND (reference sequence). The germline V and J ends were trimmed by 3 bases and 6 bases, with 9 bases remaining between them. CDR3 length equals 13 residues.

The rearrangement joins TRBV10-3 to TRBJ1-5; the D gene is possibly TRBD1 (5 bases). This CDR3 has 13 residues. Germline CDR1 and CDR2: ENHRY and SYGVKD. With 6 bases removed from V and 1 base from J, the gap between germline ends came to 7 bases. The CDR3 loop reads CAISGDSNQPQHF. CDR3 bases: TGTGCCATCAGCGGGGACAGCAATCAGCCCCAGCATTTT.

The CDR3 DNA follows: TGTGCCAGCAGTTTAGTGAGGGCCCTCTCCTACGAGCAGTACTTC. Translating it yields CASSLVRALSYEQYF. This chain connects TRBV28 to TRBJ2-7; the D gene is possibly TRBD2 (5 bases). Per germline, CDR1 MDHEN and CDR2 SYDVKM. This CDR3 region has 15 residues. V was clipped by 2 bases and J by 0 bases, with 11 bases between them.

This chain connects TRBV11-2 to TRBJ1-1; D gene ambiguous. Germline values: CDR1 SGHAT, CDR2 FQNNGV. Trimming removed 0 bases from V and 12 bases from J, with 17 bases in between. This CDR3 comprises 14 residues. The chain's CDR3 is CASSLDRGGYLPFF. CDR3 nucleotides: TGTGCCAGCAGCTTAGATCGTGGAGGCTATCTGCCTTTCTTT.

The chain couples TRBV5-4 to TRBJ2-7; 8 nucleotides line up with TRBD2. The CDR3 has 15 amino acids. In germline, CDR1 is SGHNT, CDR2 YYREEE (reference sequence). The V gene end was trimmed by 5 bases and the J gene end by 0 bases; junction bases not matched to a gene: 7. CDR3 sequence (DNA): TGTGCCAGCAGTCAACCGGGACTAGTCTCCTACGAGCAGTACTTC. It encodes CASSQPGLVSYEQYF. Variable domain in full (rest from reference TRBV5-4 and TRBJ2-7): ETGVTQSPTHLIKTRGQQVTLRCSSQSGHNTVSWYQQALGQGPQFIFQYYREEENGRGNFPPRFSGLQFPNYSSELNVNALELDDSALYLCASSQPGLVSYEQYFGPGTRLTVT.